Each of the 21 T cell receptor beta chains below was sequenced from the same sample in a study of cytomegalovirus exposure and HLA in healthy donors. Libraries were prepared by immunoSEQ multiplex PCR; TCRdb keeps only in-frame clonotypes and omits some of them. The table lists about 120,000 clones, approximately 81% of them singletons, with about 2.2% in the top ten. Sequenced sample: PBMCs. The receptors were gathered from a young woman in good health and CMV-seronegative.

This chain links TRBV7-2 with TRBJ1-4; D is unresolved. With 1 base removed from V and 6 bases from J, the gap between germline ends came to 9 bases. CDR1 is SGHTA, CDR2 FQGNSA, per germline. This CDR3 has 14 amino acids. The CDR3 is CASSLEPGDEKLFF. The CDR3 DNA follows: TGTGCCAGCAGCTTAGAGCCCGGGGATGAAAAACTGTTTTTT.

This chain uses TRBV6-1 with TRBJ2-7; 8 bases are a match to TRBD1. V lost 6 bases and J lost 5; bases outside the gene matches: 6. Germline V lookup: CDR1 MNHNS, CDR2 SASEGT. There are 13 residues in the CDR3. The CDR3 loop is CASRETGDHEQYF. The CDR3 nucleotides are TGTGCCAGCAGGGAGACAGGGGACCACGAGCAGTACTTC.

The gene calls are TRBV5-6 and TRBJ1-4; unclear D gene. The CDR3 has 17 amino acids. Germline V gene data show CDR1 as SGHDT and CDR2 as YYEEEE. Trimming removed 1 base at V and 0 bases at J, with 13 bases between. CDR3 residues: CASSLLAAFATNEKLFF. CDR3 DNA sequence: TGTGCCAGCAGCTTGTTAGCAGCTTTCGCAACTAATGAAAAACTGTTTTTT.

CDR3 sequence: CASRNQGSSYEQYF. The CDR3 DNA reads TGCGCCAGCAGGAATCAGGGGAGCTCCTACGAGCAGTACTTC. The rearrangement joins TRBV10-2 to TRBJ2-7; D is possibly TRBD1 (6 bases). CDR1 is WSHSY, CDR2 SAAADI, per germline. V was clipped by 6 bases and J by 0 bases, with 12 bases between them. The CDR3 contains 14 residues.

The chain has TRBV9 and TRBJ2-1; D remains unclear. This CDR3 has 16 amino acids. The germline V and J ends were trimmed by 0 bases and 0 bases, with 10 bases remaining between them. Germline V gene lookup returns CDR1 SGDLS and CDR2 YYNGEE. The DNA for the CDR3 is TGTGCCAGCAGCGTAGGAGGCCGGAGCTCCTACAATGAGCAGTTCTTC. Translation gives CASSVGGRSSYNEQFF.

The chain joins TRBV18 to TRBJ2-5; 8 bases are a match to TRBD1. The CDR3 contains 15 residues. Germline CDR1 is KGHSH and CDR2 is LQKENI. V dropped 3 bases and J dropped 5; count of bases not matched to a gene: 8. The DNA of the CDR3 is TGTGCCAGCTCACCTGGACAGGGCCGGGGGGAGACCCAGTACTTC. Protein product: CASSPGQGRGETQYF.

The chain joins TRBV6-1 to TRBJ1-1; the D gene is possibly TRBD1 (5 bases). The CDR3 has 14 residues. Per the germline V gene, CDR1 is MNHNS and CDR2 is SASEGT. Trimming shortened V by 9 bases and J by 3 bases, and 17 bases separated the two germline ends. CDR3 residues: CASGGGVSDTEAFF. CDR3 DNA sequence: TGTGCCAGTGGGGGGGGAGTGAGCGACACTGAAGCTTTCTTT.

This chain joins TRBV7-2 and TRBJ1-4; 10 bases fit TRBD1. J was trimmed by 8 bases and V by 5 bases; bases with no gene match: 14. The V gene's germline CDR1 is SGHTA and CDR2 FQGNSA. The CDR3 extends over 17 amino acids. The CDR3 coding sequence is TGTGCCAGCAGCCGAGAACCCGGGACAGGGGAGATGGAAAAACTGTTTTTT. It specifies CASSREPGTGEMEKLFF. The full variable domain, with the rest looked up from reference TRBV7-2 and TRBJ1-4, is GAGVSQSPSNKVTEKGKDVELRCDPISGHTALYWYRQSLGQGLEFLIYFQGNSAPDKSGLPSDRFSAERTGGSVSTLTIQRTQQEDSAVYLCASSREPGTGEMEKLFFGSGTQLSVL.

A single count supports this clone. V is TRBV5-6 and J is TRBJ1-1, with 7 bases that match TRBD1. Germline V gene lookup returns CDR1 SGHDT and CDR2 YYEEEE. The CDR3 is 13 residues long. V trimming: 0 bases; J trimming: 4 bases; junction bases outside the gene matches: 0. The CDR3 DNA reads as TGTGCCAGCAGCTTGGGGACAGGCACTGAAGCTTTCTTT. This codes for CASSLGTGTEAFF. The complete variable domain, with remaining parts taken from reference TRBV5-6 and TRBJ1-1, reads DAGVTQSPTHLIKTRGQQVTLRCSPKSGHDTVSWYQQALGQGPQFIFQYYEEEERQRGNFPDRFSGHQFPNYSSELNVNALLLGDSALYLCASSLGTGTEAFFGQGTRLTVV.

This rearrangement joins TRBV6-1 to TRBJ1-5, with D uncertain. This CDR3 contains 12 residues. The ends were cut back, 7 bases at V and 4 bases at J, with 8 bases in the middle. CDR1 is MNHNS and CDR2 is SASEGT in the germline V gene. CDR3 region: CASTQINQPQHF. CDR3 coding DNA: TGTGCCAGCACACAGATAAATCAGCCCCAGCATTTT.

This chain connects TRBV27 to TRBJ2-7; tentatively, D is TRBD2 (5 bases). CDR3 length equals 13 residues. Germline values: CDR1 MNHEY, CDR2 SMNVEV (reference sequence). V lost 7 bases and J lost 6, with 16 bases in between. The DNA of the CDR3 is TGTGCCAGCACCGGAGGTAGCCTGGGCGAGCAGTACTTC. Amino acid sequence: CASTGGSLGEQYF.

Only a few counts were recorded for this clone. This specimen includes other DNA sequences encoding the same CDR3. V and J are TRBV5-1 and TRBJ2-7, with TRBD1 matching over 9 bases. This CDR3 is built from 14 residues. CDR1 and CDR2 from the germline V gene are SGHRS and YFSETQ. The J segment lost 5 bases and the V segment lost 2 bases, leaving 5 bases of the junction unmatched. CDR3 nucleotide sequence: TGCGCCAGCAGCTTAGGACAGGGGCTCCACGAGCAGTACTTC. Protein product: CASSLGQGLHEQYF.

This clone came up once. The V call is TRBV30, the J call TRBJ2-7, with TRBD1 matching 9 bases. Per germline, CDR1 GTSNPN and CDR2 SVGIG (reference sequence). There are 14 residues in the CDR3. The V and J ends lost 5 bases and 5 bases, in that order; junction bases with no gene match: 10. In nucleotides, the CDR3 is TGTGCCTGGCAGGGCGGGACAGGGCCCCACGAGCAGTACTTC. Translated: CAWQGGTGPHEQYF.

V is TRBV5-1 and J is TRBJ2-3; 11 nucleotides align to TRBD1. CDR1 SGHRS and CDR2 YFSETQ come from the germline V gene. Losses at the gene ends were 4 bases for V and 1 base for J; bases not matched to a gene: 2. The CDR3 runs 15 residues. As DNA, the CDR3 is TGCGCCAGCAGCCCGGGACAGGGGGGCACAGATACGCAGTATTTT. It is translated as CASSPGQGGTDTQYF.

The genes are TRBV5-6 and TRBJ2-3, with 7 bases identical to TRBD1. Per the germline V gene, CDR1 is SGHDT and CDR2 is YYEEEE. J gave up 0 bases and V 3 bases, and 1 base lay outside the gene matches. The CDR3 spans 14 residues. In DNA form, the CDR3 reads TGTGCCAGCAGCTGGGACAGAAGCACAGATACGCAGTATTTT. This translates into CASSWDRSTDTQYF.

CDR3 nucleotides: TGTGCCAGCAGCGGACAGGAATCCGGGGAGCTGTTTTTT. Its protein is CASSGQESGELFF. The chain is built from TRBV9 and TRBJ2-2, with a weak D call TRBD1 (6 bases). V lost 3 bases and J lost 6, with 9 bases in between. This CDR3 is built from 13 residues. Germline CDR1 is SGDLS and CDR2 is YYNGEE.

V and J are TRBV25-1 and TRBJ1-2; 7 bases are shared with TRBD1. Germline assignment: CDR1 MGHDK and CDR2 SYGVNS. The CDR3 length is 14 residues. The J segment lost 4 bases and the V segment lost 4 bases, leaving 6 bases of the junction unmatched. In DNA, the CDR3 is TGTGCCAGCAGTGCTAACGACAGGGTCTATGGCTACACCTTC. This codes for CASSANDRVYGYTF.

This chain links TRBV19 with TRBJ1-2; D possibly corresponds to TRBD1 (5 bases). Trimming stripped 4 bases from V and 7 bases from J, with 13 bases between. This CDR3 comprises 13 residues. Germline V CDR1 and CDR2: LNHDA, SQIVND (reference sequence). This CDR3 is CASSKVGDAGYTF. The CDR3 DNA is TGTGCCAGTAGTAAGGTAGGGGATGCTGGCTACACCTTC. The full variable domain, completed using reference TRBV19 and TRBJ1-2, is DGGITQSPKYLFRKEGQNVTLSCEQNLNHDAMYWYRQDPGQGLRLIYYSQIVNDFQKGDIAEGYSVSREKKESFPLTVTSAQKNPTAFYLCASSKVGDAGYTFGSGTRLTVV.

The V and J genes are TRBV18 and TRBJ1-2, with TRBD1 as a possible D gene (5 bases). The germline V and J ends were trimmed by 2 bases and 4 bases, with 5 bases remaining between them. The germline V gene encodes CDR1 KGHSH and CDR2 LQKENI. The CDR3 contains 12 residues. The CDR3 DNA follows: TGTGCCAGCTCACCAGACAGCTATGGCTACACCTTC. It yields the protein CASSPDSYGYTF.

The chain combines TRBV7-9 with TRBJ2-3, with 12 bases identical to TRBD2. The CDR3 totals 16 residues. Germline lookup yields CDR1 SEHNR and CDR2 FQNEAQ (reference sequence). Losses at the gene ends were 4 bases for V and 1 base for J; bases not matched to a gene: 3. CDR3 nucleotides: TGTGCCAGCAGCTGGACTAGCGGGGCGGGCACAGATACGCAGTATTTT. It encodes CASSWTSGAGTDTQYF.

This sequence joins TRBV6-1 and TRBJ2-7, with 8 bases that match TRBD1. The trim removed 4 bases at V and 7 bases at J, leaving 9 bases unmatched. From germline, CDR1 is MNHNS and CDR2 SASEGT. This CDR3 has 14 residues. In DNA form, the CDR3 reads TGTGCCAGCAGTGGGACTCAGGGGGCCGGGGAGCAGTACTTC. Its translation is CASSGTQGAGEQYF.